A selection of T cell receptor beta chains follows, all from one sample in a study of shared clonotypes between healthy human individuals. The protocol was immunoSEQ multiplex PCR, while the TCRdb copy is restricted to in-frame clones and leaves out a portion. The sample carries about 2,500,000 clones, approximately 94% recorded once. The specimen sequenced was naive CD4+ T cells sorted from blood. These receptors originate from a man aged 18 to 35 in good health. The CDR3 runs from the conserved cysteine through the conserved F or W. The D gene is left open where the match is weak. The size field is filled for only some rows; it gives once, few, many or a size class.

j_call,d_call,v_call,clone_size,cdr3_nt,cdr3_aa
TRBJ1-5,NA,TRBV19,NA,TGTGCCAGTAGTAGAGTAAACACCGTTAGCAATCAGCCCCAGCATTTT,CASSRVNTVSNQPQHF
TRBJ2-1,NA,TRBV28,NA,TGTGCCAGCAGTTTACCCAATTCGGATGAGCAGTTCTTC,CASSLPNSDEQFF
TRBJ1-4,TRBD1,TRBV7-2,NA,TGTGCCAGCAGCCTAAACTACAGGGGTAAACTGTTTTTT,CASSLNYRGKLFF
TRBJ2-7,TRBD1,TRBV18,NA,TGTGCCAGCTCCGGGGACAGGCTGAGCTCCTACGAGCAGTACTTC,CASSGDRLSSYEQYF
TRBJ2-7,TRBD1,TRBV19,NA,TGTGCCAGTCGAGCAGGGGGAAGGGACGAGCAGTACTTC,CASRAGGRDEQYF
TRBJ1-2,NA,TRBV28,NA,TGTGCCAGCAGCGGGGGTCATAACTATGGCTACACCTTC,CASSGGHNYGYTF
TRBJ1-1,NA,TRBV11-2,NA,TGTGCCAGCAGCCTTCCTGAGGGAACTGAAGCTTTCTTT,CASSLPEGTEAFF
TRBJ2-3,TRBD2,TRBV5-1,NA,TGCGCCAGCAGCTTGGGGACTAGCGCCCGCACAGATACGCAGTATTTT,CASSLGTSARTDTQYF
TRBJ1-5,NA,TRBV28,few,TGTGCCAGCAGTTCTGCGGCAACTCGGAGCAATCAGCCCCAGCATTTT,CASSSAATRSNQPQHF
TRBJ2-1,NA,TRBV25-1,NA,TGTGCCAGCAGGGGCTACAATGAGCAGTTCTTC,CASRGYNEQFF
TRBJ1-4,NA,TRBV15,NA,TGTGCCACCAACTTCAACGGAGCTAATGAAAAACTGTTTTTT,CATNFNGANEKLFF
TRBJ1-1,NA,TRBV20-1,NA,TGCAGTGCTAGGGAGAGGACTGAAGCTTTCTTT,CSARERTEAFF
TRBJ2-2,NA,TRBV11-2,NA,TGTGCCAGCAGGAGGCTGGCGGCCGCCGGCGGGCTGTTTTTT,CASRRLAAAGGLFF
TRBJ1-2,NA,TRBV6-1,NA,TGTGCCAGCAATTTCTCCCCCCCCCATGGCTACACCTTC,CASNFSPPHGYTF
TRBJ2-3,NA,TRBV7-2,NA,TGTGCCAGCAGCTTTCCAGGGACCACAGATACGCAGTATTTT,CASSFPGTTDTQYF
TRBJ2-5,NA,TRBV7-3,NA,TGTGCCAGCAGCCAAGGGATCCAAGAGACCCAGTACTTC,CASSQGIQETQYF
TRBJ2-5,TRBD2,TRBV5-1,NA,TGCGCCAGCAGCTTCGGACTAGCGGGGGGGCAAGAGACCCAGTACTTC,CASSFGLAGGQETQYF
TRBJ1-2,TRBD1,TRBV29-1,NA,TGCAGCGCTCACAGGGGCGCGTATGGCTACACCTTC,CSAHRGAYGYTF
TRBJ2-1,TRBD2,TRBV6-4,NA,TGTGCCAGCAGTAGCGGGGGGGCCTTTATCCATGAGCAGTTCTTC,CASSSGGAFIHEQFF
TRBJ2-1,NA,TRBV5-1,NA,TGCGCCAGCAGCTTGCGAGTTGGGAGCGGACCCTCCTACAATGAGCAGTTCTTC,CASSLRVGSGPSYNEQFF
TRBJ1-1,NA,TRBV10-2,NA,TGCGCCAGACGGGAGAACACTGAAGCTTTCTTT,CARRENTEAFF
TRBJ2-2,NA,TRBV5-1,NA,TGCGCCAGCAGCCCCCAGACAGCATCGAACACCGGGGAGCTGTTTTTT,CASSPQTASNTGELFF
TRBJ1-1,NA,TRBV5-1,NA,TGCGCCAGCAGTATGGGACACCCGAACACTGAAGCTTTCTTT,CASSMGHPNTEAFF
TRBJ2-7,NA,TRBV7-9,NA,TGTGCCAGCAGCCGACTAGTCTCCGAGCAGTACTTC,CASSRLVSEQYF
TRBJ1-4,TRBD1,TRBV10-2,NA,TGCGCCAGCAGAGCCGGGACAGGAGATCATCAAAATGAAAAACTGTTTTTT,CASRAGTGDHQNEKLFF
TRBJ2-5,TRBD2,TRBV9,NA,TGTGCCAGCAGCGTGGGACTAACAGAGACCCAGTACTTC,CASSVGLTETQYF
TRBJ2-7,NA,TRBV30,NA,TGTGCCTGGAGTGCTCGCTCAGGGTGGGACGAGCAGTACTTC,CAWSARSGWDEQYF
TRBJ1-4,NA,TRBV7-9,NA,TGTGCCAGCAGCTTAGCGGCAGAGACTAATGAAAAACTGTTTTTT,CASSLAAETNEKLFF
TRBJ2-1,TRBD1,TRBV11-3,once,TGTGCCAGCAGCTTAACAGGACAGGGGTGGAATGAGCAGTTCTTC,CASSLTGQGWNEQFF
TRBJ2-5,NA,TRBV2,once,TGTGCCAGCAGTGATTTTGAGACCCAGTACTTC,CASSDFETQYF
TRBJ2-2,TRBD2,TRBV7-3,NA,TGTGCCAGCAGCTTAGCTAGCGGGGGGAACACCGGGGAGCTGTTTTTT,CASSLASGGNTGELFF
TRBJ1-1,NA,TRBV2,NA,TGTGCCAGCAGAAATTCAGGGGTGAACACTGAAGCTTTCTTT,CASRNSGVNTEAFF
TRBJ1-1,TRBD1,TRBV15,NA,TGTGCCACCAGCAGAGGGGACAGTTACACTGAAGCTTTCTTT,CATSRGDSYTEAFF
TRBJ2-5,NA,TRBV9,few,TGTGCCAGCAGCGTAGGCCAGGGGCGAGAGACCCAGTACTTC,CASSVGQGRETQYF
TRBJ2-3,NA,TRBV30,NA,TGTGCCTGGAGGGGAGGGGGAGAGACGCAGTATTTT,CAWRGGGETQYF
TRBJ1-5,NA,TRBV19,NA,TGTGCCAGTAGTATATTCGCGGGGCTCGACAATCAGCCCCAGCATTTT,CASSIFAGLDNQPQHF
TRBJ2-1,TRBD2,TRBV4-3,NA,TGCGCCAGCAGCCAAGAGGCAGCGGGAAATGAGCAGTTCTTC,CASSQEAAGNEQFF
TRBJ2-1,TRBD2,TRBV7-9,NA,TGTGCCAGCAGCCCGACTAGCGGGGGGGCTATATACAATGAGCAGTTCTTC,CASSPTSGGAIYNEQFF
TRBJ2-2,TRBD2,TRBV11-3,NA,TGTGCCAGCAGCTCGGGTCGGACTAGAGGGACCGGGGAGCTGTTTTTT,CASSSGRTRGTGELFF
TRBJ1-1,NA,TRBV10-1,NA,TGCGCCAGCAGCGGACAGCTGAACACTGAAGCTTTCTTT,CASSGQLNTEAFF
TRBJ2-7,NA,TRBV6-1,NA,TGTGCCAGCAGTGAAGTGAGGGGGGGTCTCTACGAGCAGTACTTC,CASSEVRGGLYEQYF
TRBJ1-2,NA,TRBV6-5,NA,TGTGCCAGCAGCTCTCGTGACTCTAACTATGGCTACACCTTC,CASSSRDSNYGYTF
TRBJ1-2,NA,TRBV7-2,NA,TGTGCCAGCAGCTTAGCTCTGGGGGGCTACACCTTC,CASSLALGGYTF
TRBJ1-2,NA,TRBV30,once,TGTGCCTGGAGTGTTGGTTATGGCTACACCTTC,CAWSVGYGYTF
TRBJ2-7,NA,TRBV5-1,NA,TGCGCCAGCAGCCCTGGACTTGTTTGGGAGCAGTACTTC,CASSPGLVWEQYF
TRBJ2-1,NA,TRBV7-2,NA,TGTGCCAGCAGCTTAGTCCCAAGCGCCTACAATGAGCAGTTCTTC,CASSLVPSAYNEQFF
TRBJ2-7,TRBD1,TRBV7-2,NA,TGTGCCAGCAGCGCCTGGACAGGGGGAAGGGACGAGCAGTACTTC,CASSAWTGGRDEQYF
TRBJ1-6,NA,TRBV4-1,NA,TGCGCCAGCAGCCAAGATGTAGGGGGGAATTCACCCCTCCACTTT,CASSQDVGGNSPLHF
TRBJ2-3,NA,TRBV11-2,NA,TGTGCCAGCAGCTTAGGTGTGGCTAGAGATACGCAGTATTTT,CASSLGVARDTQYF
TRBJ2-7,NA,TRBV5-4,NA,TGTGCCAGCAGCTTGGCGACGGGTGCGACCTACGAGCAGTACTTC,CASSLATGATYEQYF
TRBJ1-2,NA,TRBV6-5,NA,TGTGCCAGCAGTCTAGGGGCTAACTATGGCTACACCTTC,CASSLGANYGYTF
TRBJ2-5,NA,TRBV10-3,NA,TGTGCCATCAGTGTGCAGGGAGAGACCCAGTACTTC,CAISVQGETQYF
TRBJ1-3,NA,TRBV15,NA,TGTGCCACCAGCAGTCGGGACCTAAACACCATATATTTT,CATSSRDLNTIYF
TRBJ2-7,NA,TRBV7-7,NA,TGTGCTAGCAGCCTACCTGATGGGCAATCCTACGAGCAGTACTTC,CASSLPDGQSYEQYF
TRBJ1-5,NA,TRBV15,NA,TGTGCCACCAGCCGCCGAGAATATTTCCAATCAGCCCAGCATTTT,CATSRREYFQSAQHF
TRBJ2-7,TRBD1,TRBV28,NA,TGTGCCAGCCTCTCCGGGGCAGGGGGAGTCTACGAGCAGTACTTC,CASLSGAGGVYEQYF
TRBJ2-2,TRBD1,TRBV7-9,NA,TGTGCCAGCACCCTAAACAGGGGGAACACCGGGGAGCTGTTTTTT,CASTLNRGNTGELFF
TRBJ2-2,TRBD1,TRBV25-1,once,TGTGCCAGCAGTCCACAGGGGACGTACACCGGGGAGCTGTTTTTT,CASSPQGTYTGELFF
TRBJ2-2,TRBD2,TRBV7-8,NA,TGTGCCAGCAGCTCGCGACTAGCGGGGGTATTGAACACCGGGGAGCTGTTTTTT,CASSSRLAGVLNTGELFF